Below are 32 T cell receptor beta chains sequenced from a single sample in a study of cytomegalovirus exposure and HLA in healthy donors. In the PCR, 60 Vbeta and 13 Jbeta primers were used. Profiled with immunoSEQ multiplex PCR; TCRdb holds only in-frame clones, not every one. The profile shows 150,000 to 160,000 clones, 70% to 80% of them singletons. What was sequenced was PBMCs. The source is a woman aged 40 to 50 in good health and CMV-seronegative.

Here the CDR3 DNA reads TGTGCCAGCAGTCTTCAACAGGCCGGTCGGCCCGAGGACACTGAAGCTTTCTTT. This sequence encodes CASSLQQAGRPEDTEAFF. The J gene is TRBJ1-1, the V gene TRBV27, with D perhaps TRBD1 (5 bases). CDR1 and CDR2 (germline): MNHEY, SMNVEV (reference sequence). With 5 bases removed from V and 3 bases from J, the gap between germline ends came to 25 bases. This CDR3 comprises 18 residues.

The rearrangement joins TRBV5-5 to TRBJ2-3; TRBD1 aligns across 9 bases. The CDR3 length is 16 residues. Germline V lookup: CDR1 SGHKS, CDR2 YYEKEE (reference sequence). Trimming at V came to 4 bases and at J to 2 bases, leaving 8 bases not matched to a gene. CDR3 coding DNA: TGTGCCAGCAGCCCGGCCGGGACAGGGAACACAGATACGCAGTATTTT. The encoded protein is CASSPAGTGNTDTQYF.

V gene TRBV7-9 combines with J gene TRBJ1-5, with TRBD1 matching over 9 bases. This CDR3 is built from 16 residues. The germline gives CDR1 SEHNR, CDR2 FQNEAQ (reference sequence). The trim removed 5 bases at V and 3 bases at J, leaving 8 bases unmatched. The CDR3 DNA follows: TGTGCCAGCAGCCAGACAGGGGGTCGAATCAATCAGCCCCAGCATTTT. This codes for CASSQTGGRINQPQHF. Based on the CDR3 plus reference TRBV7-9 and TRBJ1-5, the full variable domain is DTGVSQNPRHKITKRGQNVTFRCDPISEHNRLYWYRQTLGQGPEFLTYFQNEAQLEKSRLLSDRFSAERPKGSFSTLEIQRTEQGDSAMYLCASSQTGGRINQPQHFGDGTRLSIL.

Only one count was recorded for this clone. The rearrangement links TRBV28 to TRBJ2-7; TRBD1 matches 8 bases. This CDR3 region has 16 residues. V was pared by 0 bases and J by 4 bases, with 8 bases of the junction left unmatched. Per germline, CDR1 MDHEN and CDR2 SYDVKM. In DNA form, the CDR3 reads TGTGCCAGCAGTTTATGGAGGCAGGGGGCAGAATACGAGCAGTACTTC. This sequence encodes CASSLWRQGAEYEQYF.

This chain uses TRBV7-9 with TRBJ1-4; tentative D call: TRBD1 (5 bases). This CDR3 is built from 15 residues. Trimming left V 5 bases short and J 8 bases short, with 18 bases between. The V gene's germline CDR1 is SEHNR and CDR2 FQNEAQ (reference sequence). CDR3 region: CASSPNPSGGEKLFF. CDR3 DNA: TGTGCCAGCAGCCCCAACCCCTCGGGGGGGGAAAAACTGTTTTTT.

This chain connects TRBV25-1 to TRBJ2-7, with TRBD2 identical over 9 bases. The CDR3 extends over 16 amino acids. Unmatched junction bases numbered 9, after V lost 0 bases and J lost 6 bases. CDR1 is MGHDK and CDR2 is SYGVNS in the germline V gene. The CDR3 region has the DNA TGTGCCAGCAGTGAATATAGTAAAGCGGGAGGTCTCGAGCAGTACTTC. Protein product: CASSEYSKAGGLEQYF.

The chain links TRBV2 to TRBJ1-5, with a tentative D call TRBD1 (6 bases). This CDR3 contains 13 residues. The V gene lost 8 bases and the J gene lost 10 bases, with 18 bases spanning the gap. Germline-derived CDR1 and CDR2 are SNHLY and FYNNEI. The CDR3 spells CASEPGHGTPQHF. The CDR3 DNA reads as TGTGCCAGCGAACCGGGACACGGAACACCCCAGCATTTT.

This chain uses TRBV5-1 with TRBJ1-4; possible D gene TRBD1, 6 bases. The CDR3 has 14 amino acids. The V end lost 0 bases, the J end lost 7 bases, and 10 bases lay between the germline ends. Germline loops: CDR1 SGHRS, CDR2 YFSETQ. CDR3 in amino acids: CASSLDRVSEKLFF. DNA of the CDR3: TGCGCCAGCAGCTTGGACAGGGTCTCTGAAAAACTGTTTTTT.

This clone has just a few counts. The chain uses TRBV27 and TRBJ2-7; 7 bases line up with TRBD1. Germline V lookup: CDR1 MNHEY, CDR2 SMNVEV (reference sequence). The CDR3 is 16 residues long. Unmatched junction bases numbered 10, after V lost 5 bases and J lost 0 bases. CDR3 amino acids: CASSRDRLSLSYEQYF. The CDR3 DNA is TGTGCCAGCAGTAGGGACAGACTCTCGCTCTCCTACGAGCAGTACTTC.

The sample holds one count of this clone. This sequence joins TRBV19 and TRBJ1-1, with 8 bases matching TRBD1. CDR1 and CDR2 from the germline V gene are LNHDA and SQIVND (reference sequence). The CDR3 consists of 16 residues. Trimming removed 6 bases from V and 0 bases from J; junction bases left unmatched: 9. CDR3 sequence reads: CASRPGQAHMNTEAFF. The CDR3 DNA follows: TGTGCCAGTAGGCCGGGACAGGCCCACATGAACACTGAAGCTTTCTTT.

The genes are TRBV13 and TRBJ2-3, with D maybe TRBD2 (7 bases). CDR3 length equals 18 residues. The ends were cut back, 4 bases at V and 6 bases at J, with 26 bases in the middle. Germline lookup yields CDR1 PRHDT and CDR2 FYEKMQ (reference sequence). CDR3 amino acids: CASSSPALTRTRGDTQYF. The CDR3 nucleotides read TGTGCCAGCAGCTCCCCAGCCCTTACGCGGACTAGGGGGGATACGCAGTATTTT.

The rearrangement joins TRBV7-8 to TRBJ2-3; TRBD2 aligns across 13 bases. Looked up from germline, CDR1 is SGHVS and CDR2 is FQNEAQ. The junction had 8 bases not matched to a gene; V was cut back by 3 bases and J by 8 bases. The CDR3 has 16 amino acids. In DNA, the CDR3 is TGTGCCAGCAGCTTCCAGGGACTAGCGGGGCGAGGTACGCAGTATTTT. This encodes CASSFQGLAGRGTQYF.

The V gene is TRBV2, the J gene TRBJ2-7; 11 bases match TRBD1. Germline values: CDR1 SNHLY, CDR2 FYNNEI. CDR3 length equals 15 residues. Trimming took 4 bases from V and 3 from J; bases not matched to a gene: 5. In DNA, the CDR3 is TGTGCCAGCAGTGTGTACGGGACAGGGGGCTACGAGCAGTACTTC. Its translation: CASSVYGTGGYEQYF.

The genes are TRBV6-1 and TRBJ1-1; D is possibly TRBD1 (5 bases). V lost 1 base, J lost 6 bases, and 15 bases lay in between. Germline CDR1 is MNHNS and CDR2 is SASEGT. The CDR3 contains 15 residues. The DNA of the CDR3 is TGTGCCAGCAGTGAAGAAGGGGTCCCCAACGCTGAAGCTTTCTTT. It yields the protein CASSEEGVPNAEAFF.

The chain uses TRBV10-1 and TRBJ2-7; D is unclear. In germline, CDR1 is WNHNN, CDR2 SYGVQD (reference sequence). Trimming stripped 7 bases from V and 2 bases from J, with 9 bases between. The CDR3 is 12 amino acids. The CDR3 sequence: CASNQYTYEQYF. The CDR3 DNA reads TGCGCCAGCAACCAGTATACCTACGAGCAGTACTTC.

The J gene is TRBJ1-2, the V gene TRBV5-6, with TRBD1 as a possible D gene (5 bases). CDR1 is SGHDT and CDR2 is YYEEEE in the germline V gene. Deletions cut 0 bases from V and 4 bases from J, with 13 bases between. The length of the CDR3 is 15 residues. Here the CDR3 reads CASSLAGGMGYGYTF. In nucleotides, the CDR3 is TGTGCCAGCAGCTTGGCGGGGGGTATGGGCTATGGCTACACCTTC.

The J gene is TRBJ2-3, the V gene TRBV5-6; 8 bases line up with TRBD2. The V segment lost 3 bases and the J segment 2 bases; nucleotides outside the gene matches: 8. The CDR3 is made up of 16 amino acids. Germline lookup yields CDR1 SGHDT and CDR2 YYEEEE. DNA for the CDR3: TGTGCCAGCAGCTCGGATTTAGCGGGGATCACAGATACGCAGTATTTT. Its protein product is CASSSDLAGITDTQYF.

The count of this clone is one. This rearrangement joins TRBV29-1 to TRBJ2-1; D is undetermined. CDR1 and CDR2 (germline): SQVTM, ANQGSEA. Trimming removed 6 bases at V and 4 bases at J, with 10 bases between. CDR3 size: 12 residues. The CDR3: CSVPRPYNEQFF. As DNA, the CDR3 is TGCAGCGTGCCCAGGCCTTACAATGAGCAGTTCTTC.

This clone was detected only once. DNA of the CDR3: TGTGCCAGCTCACCACAGCGGGAGGGCTGGAACACCATATATTTT. Translating it yields CASSPQREGWNTIYF. V usage is TRBV18 and J usage is TRBJ1-3, with D hard to call. Germline V gene lookup returns CDR1 KGHSH and CDR2 LQKENI. The CDR3 runs 15 residues. Trimming took 1 base from V and 7 from J, leaving 14 bases between them.

CDR3 nucleotides: TGCGCCAGCAGCTTGGGTGGCAGGGGATTAGAGACCCAGTACTTC. This sequence encodes CASSLGGRGLETQYF. The V call is TRBV5-1, the J call TRBJ2-5; the D gene is possibly TRBD1 (6 bases). CDR1 SGHRS and CDR2 YFSETQ come from the germline V gene. Trimming left V 0 bases short and J 4 bases short, with 13 bases between. The CDR3 consists of 15 residues.

The CDR3 protein is CASSGYLGQDYGYTF. The CDR3 nucleotides are TGTGCCAGCAGCGGGTACTTGGGACAGGACTATGGCTACACCTTC. The rearrangement uses TRBV2 and TRBJ1-2; 8 nucleotides agree with TRBD1. J lost 3 bases, V lost 6 bases, and 9 bases had no gene match. The germline CDR1 and CDR2 sequences are SNHLY and FYNNEI. CDR3 size: 15 residues.

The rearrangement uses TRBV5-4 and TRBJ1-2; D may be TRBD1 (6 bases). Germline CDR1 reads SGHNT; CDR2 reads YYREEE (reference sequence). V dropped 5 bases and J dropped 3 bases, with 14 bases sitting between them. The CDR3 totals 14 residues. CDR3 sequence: CASRDQGKDYGYTF. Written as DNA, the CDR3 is TGTGCCAGCAGAGATCAGGGGAAGGACTATGGCTACACCTTC.

The CDR3 nucleotides are TGTGCCAGCTCACCACTCGTCGGACAGGGCCACGAGCAGTACTTC. It specifies CASSPLVGQGHEQYF. This chain uses TRBV18 with TRBJ2-7, with 8 positions matching TRBD1. Trimming at V came to 1 base and at J to 5 bases, leaving 7 bases not matched to a gene. The CDR3 sequence is 15 residues long. Per germline, CDR1 KGHSH and CDR2 LQKENI.

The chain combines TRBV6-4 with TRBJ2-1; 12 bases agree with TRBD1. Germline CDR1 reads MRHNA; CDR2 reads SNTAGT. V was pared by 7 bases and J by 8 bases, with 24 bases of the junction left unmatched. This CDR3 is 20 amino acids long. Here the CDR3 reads CASNTSYSGTGGCKGHEQFF. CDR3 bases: TGTGCCAGCAACACTTCCTATTCCGGGACAGGGGGCTGTAAGGGACATGAGCAGTTCTTC.

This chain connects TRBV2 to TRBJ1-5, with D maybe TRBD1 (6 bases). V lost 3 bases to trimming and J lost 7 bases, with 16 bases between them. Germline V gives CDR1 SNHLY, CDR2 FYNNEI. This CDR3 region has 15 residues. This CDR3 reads CASSERQGLGQPQHF. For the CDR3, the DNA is TGTGCCAGCAGTGAGAGGCAGGGGCTCGGCCAGCCCCAGCATTTT.

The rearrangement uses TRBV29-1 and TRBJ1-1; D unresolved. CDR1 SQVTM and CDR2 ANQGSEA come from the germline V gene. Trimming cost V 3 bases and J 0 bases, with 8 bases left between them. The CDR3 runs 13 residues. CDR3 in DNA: TGCAGCGTTGATGAGGCTATGAACACTGAAGCTTTCTTT. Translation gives CSVDEAMNTEAFF.

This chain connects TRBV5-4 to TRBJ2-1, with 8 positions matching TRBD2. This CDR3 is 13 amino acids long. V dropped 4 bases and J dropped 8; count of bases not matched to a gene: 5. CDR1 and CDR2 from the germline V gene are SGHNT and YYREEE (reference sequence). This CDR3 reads CASSPGTRDEQFF. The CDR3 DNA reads TGTGCCAGCAGCCCAGGGACTAGGGATGAGCAGTTCTTC.

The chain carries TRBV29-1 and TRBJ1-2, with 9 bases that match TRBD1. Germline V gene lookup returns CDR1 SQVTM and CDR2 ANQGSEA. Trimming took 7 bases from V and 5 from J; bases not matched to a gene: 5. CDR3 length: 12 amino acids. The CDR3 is CSDAGTGYGYTF. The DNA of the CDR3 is TGCAGCGACGCCGGGACAGGGTATGGCTACACCTTC.

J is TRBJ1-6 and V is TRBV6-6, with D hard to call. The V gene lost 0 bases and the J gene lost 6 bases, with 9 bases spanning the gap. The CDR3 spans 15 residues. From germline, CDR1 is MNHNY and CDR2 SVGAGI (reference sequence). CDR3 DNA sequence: TGTGCCAGCAGTTACTCTAGCAGAAGTAATTCACCCCTCCACTTT. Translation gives CASSYSSRSNSPLHF.

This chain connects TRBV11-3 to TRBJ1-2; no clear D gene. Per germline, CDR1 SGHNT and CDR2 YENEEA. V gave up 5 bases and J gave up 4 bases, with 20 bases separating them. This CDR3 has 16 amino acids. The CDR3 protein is CASSTSDAGYSYGYTF. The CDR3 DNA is TGTGCCAGCAGCACTAGTGACGCAGGCTACTCCTATGGCTACACCTTC.

CDR3 sequence (DNA): TGTGCCAGCAGCTTGCCTAGCGGGAGTACAGAGACCCAGTACTTC. It codes for CASSLPSGSTETQYF. The chain links TRBV5-4 to TRBJ2-5, with 10 bases identical to TRBD2. Germline trimming cut 1 base from V and 4 bases from J; bases unmatched to any gene: 4. CDR3 size: 15 residues. The germline CDR1 and CDR2 sequences are SGHNT and YYREEE (reference sequence).

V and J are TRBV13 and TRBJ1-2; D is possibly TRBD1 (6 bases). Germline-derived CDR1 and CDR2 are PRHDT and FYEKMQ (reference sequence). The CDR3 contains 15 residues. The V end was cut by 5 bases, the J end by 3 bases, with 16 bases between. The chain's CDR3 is CASSPQGQGYYGYTF. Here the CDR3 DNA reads TGTGCCAGCAGCCCCCAGGGGCAGGGGTACTATGGCTACACCTTC. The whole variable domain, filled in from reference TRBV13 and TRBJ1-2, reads AAGVIQSPRHLIKEKRETATLKCYPIPRHDTVYWYQQGPGQDPQFLISFYEKMQSDKGSIPDRFSAQQFSDYHSELNMSSLELGDSALYFCASSPQGQGYYGYTFGSGTRLTVV.